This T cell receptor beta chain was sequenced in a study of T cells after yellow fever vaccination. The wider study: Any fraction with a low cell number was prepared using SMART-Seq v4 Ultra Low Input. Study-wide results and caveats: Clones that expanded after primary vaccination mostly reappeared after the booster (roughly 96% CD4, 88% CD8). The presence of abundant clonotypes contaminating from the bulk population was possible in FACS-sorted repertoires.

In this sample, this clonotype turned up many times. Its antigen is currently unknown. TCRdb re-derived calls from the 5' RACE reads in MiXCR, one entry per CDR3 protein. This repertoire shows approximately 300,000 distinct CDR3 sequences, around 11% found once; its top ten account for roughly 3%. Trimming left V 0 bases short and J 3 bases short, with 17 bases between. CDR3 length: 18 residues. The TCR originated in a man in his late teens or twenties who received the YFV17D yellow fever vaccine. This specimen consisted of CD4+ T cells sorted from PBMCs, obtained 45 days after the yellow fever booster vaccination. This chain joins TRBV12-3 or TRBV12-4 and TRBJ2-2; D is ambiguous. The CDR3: CASSLAPPIKSDTGELFF. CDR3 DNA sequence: TGTGCCAGCAGTTTAGCCCCTCCAATCAAGAGCGACACCGGGGAGCTGTTTTTT.